The 2 T cell receptor beta chains below come from one sample, sequenced in a study of cytotoxic CD8 clonotypes in ibrutinib-treated CLL. Data came from immunoSEQ multiplex PCR; TCRdb stores just in-frame clones and leaves some out. The sample carries thousands of clones, more than 60% recorded once. The sequenced sample was PBMCs, obtained before ibrutinib treatment. The receptors originated from a human donor with chronic lymphocytic leukemia.

V gene TRBV30 combines with J gene TRBJ1-2; 7 nucleotides agree with TRBD1. The germline V gene encodes CDR1 GTSNPN and CDR2 SVGIG (reference sequence). This CDR3 comprises 13 residues. V trimming: 4 bases; J trimming: 6 bases; junction bases outside the gene matches: 8. This chain's CDR3 is CAWTRTGVNGYTF. CDR3 DNA: TGTGCCTGGACAAGGACAGGCGTAAATGGCTACACCTTC.

The rearrangement joins TRBV29-1 to TRBJ1-1; possible D gene TRBD1, 5 bases. The CDR3 has 12 residues. Trimming removed 7 bases from V and 2 bases from J, with 11 bases in between. Germline CDR1 is SQVTM and CDR2 is ANQGSEA. The CDR3 sequence is CSGSGGNTEAFF. CDR3 in DNA: TGCAGCGGGTCCGGGGGAAACACTGAAGCTTTCTTT.